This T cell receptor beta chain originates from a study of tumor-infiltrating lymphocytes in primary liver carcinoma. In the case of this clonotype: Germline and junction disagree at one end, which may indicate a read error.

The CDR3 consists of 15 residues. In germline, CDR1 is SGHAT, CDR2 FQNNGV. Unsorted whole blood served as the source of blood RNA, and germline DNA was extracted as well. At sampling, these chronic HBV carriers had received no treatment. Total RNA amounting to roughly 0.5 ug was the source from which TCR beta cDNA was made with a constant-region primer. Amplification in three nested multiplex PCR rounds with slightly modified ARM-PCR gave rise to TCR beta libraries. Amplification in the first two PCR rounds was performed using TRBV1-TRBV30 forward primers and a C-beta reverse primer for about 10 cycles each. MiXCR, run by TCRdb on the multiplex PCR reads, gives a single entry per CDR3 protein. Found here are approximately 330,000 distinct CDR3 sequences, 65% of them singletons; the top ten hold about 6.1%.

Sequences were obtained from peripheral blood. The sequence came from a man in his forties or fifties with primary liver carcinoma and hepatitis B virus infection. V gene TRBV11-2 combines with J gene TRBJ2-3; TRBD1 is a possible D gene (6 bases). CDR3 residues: CASSPDRGDTDTHYF. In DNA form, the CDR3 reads TGTGCCAGCAGCCCCGACCGTGGGGACACAGATACGCATTATTTT.